These 10 T cell receptor beta chains share one sample of origin, sequenced in a study of T cell clonality in common variable immunodeficiency (dated by TCRdb to about 2015). Broader findings and caveats from the paper: CVID TCRbeta sequences were reported to have fewer deletions and N-nucleotide insertions and to lack highly modified clones with 13 or more V deletions.

The receptor library was made with the immunoSEQ multiplex PCR assay. TCRdb took this table from immuneACCESS and kept in-frame rearrangements with V and J called. Such tables lack part of the clones; where checked against another copy, unresolved V genes explain under half of the gap, and the rest is unexplained. The table for this sample lists approximately 28,000 clones, none of them counted only once. 3.2% of the sample goes to the ten largest clones. Antigens of these TCRs are unknown. Input material: peripheral blood mononuclear cells. These receptors were collected from a human donor with common variable immunodeficiency.

This clone was observed many times. Read coverage stops 3 residues before the CDR3 terminus; the germline J gene supplies the remainder. This chain joins TRBV5-6 and TRBJ2-7; a possible D gene is TRBD1 (5 bases). The germline V gene has CDR1 SGHDT and CDR2 YYEEEE. Trimming took 1 base from V and 2 from J, leaving 10 bases between them. This CDR3 is 14 amino acids long. The sequenced part of the CDR3 DNA is TGTGCCAGCAGCTTGAGGGGCTCACCCTACGAG. Translation: CASSLRGSPYE. The full CDR3 is CASSLRGSPYEQYF.

This clone was seen many times. The sequenced fragment ends 3 residues before the CDR3 boundary, so the rest is inferred from the germline J gene. The V and J genes are TRBV30 and TRBJ1-4, with D maybe TRBD1 (6 bases). Deletions cut 1 base from V and 4 bases from J, with 13 bases between. This CDR3 is 15 amino acids long. From germline, CDR1 is GTSNPN and CDR2 SVGIG (reference sequence). The sequenced CDR3 bases are TGTGCCTGGAGTGGTGGGACAAGCCTTAATGAAAAA. This gives the protein CAWSGGTSLNEK. The whole CDR3 region reads CAWSGGTSLNEKLFF.

This clone has at least ten counts. The read finishes 3 residues shy of the CDR3 end, and the germline J gene is used to complete it. The V and J genes are TRBV7-9 and TRBJ1-5, with TRBD1 identical over 7 bases. The germline V gene has CDR1 SEHNR and CDR2 FQNEAQ (reference sequence). V lost 0 bases, J lost 6 bases, and 5 bases stayed unmatched. The CDR3 contains 15 residues. CDR3 amino acids: CASSLATGVSQPQHF. The DNA read from the CDR3 is TGTGCCAGCAGCTTAGCCACAGGGGTGAGTCAGCCC.

This clone was observed a few times. Read data end 3 residues before the CDR3 end; the end is taken from the germline J gene. The chain links TRBV2 to TRBJ1-5; possible D gene TRBD1, 5 bases. Germline V gene lookup returns CDR1 SNHLY and CDR2 FYNNEI. CDR3 length: 14 amino acids. This CDR3 is CASSEVGLGDPQHF. The CDR3 bases that were read are TGTGCCAGCAGTGAAGTGGGACTCGGTGATCCC.

In the case of this clone: The CDR3 is cut off 3 residues early in the read; its end comes from the germline J gene. The genes are TRBV19 and TRBJ2-7, with 10 positions matching TRBD2. This CDR3 spans 16 amino acids. Germline lookup yields CDR1 LNHDA and CDR2 SQIVND (reference sequence). The V and J ends lost 3 bases and 3 bases, in that order; junction bases with no gene match: 8. CDR3 bases read: TGTGCCAGTAGTATGTCTCTAGGACTAGCGGACTACGAG. Translating it yields CASSMSLGLADYE. From start to end, the CDR3 is CASSMSLGLADYEQYF.

On this clone itself: Coverage ceases 3 residues before the CDR3 finishes, and the germline J gene fills in the end. The rearrangement uses TRBV7-2 and TRBJ2-1, with D uncertain. With 1 base removed from V and 5 bases from J, the gap between germline ends came to 9 bases. There are 14 residues in the CDR3. The germline V gene encodes CDR1 SGHTA and CDR2 FQGNSA. CDR3 region: CASSLVARNNEQFF. The DNA read from the CDR3 is TGTGCCAGCAGCTTAGTTGCGCGGAACAATGAG.

As concerns this clone: The read ends 3 residues early relative to the CDR3; the germline J gene fills the gap. The chain is built from TRBV5-1 and TRBJ2-7; a weak D match, TRBD2 (6 bases). Per the germline V gene, CDR1 is SGHRS and CDR2 is YFSETQ. V was trimmed by 6 bases and J by 2 bases, leaving 15 bases between them. This CDR3 region has 14 residues. CDR3 amino acids: CASTMEGQTYEQYF. The covered CDR3 bases are TGCGCCAGCACCATGGAGGGCCAGACCTACGAG.

This clone was detected many times. Read data end 3 residues before the CDR3 end; the end is taken from the germline J gene. The rearrangement joins TRBV19 to TRBJ2-5; TRBD1 might be the D (5 bases). The germline V and J ends were trimmed by 1 base and 5 bases, with 14 bases remaining between them. The germline V gene encodes CDR1 LNHDA and CDR2 SQIVND (reference sequence). This CDR3 region has 15 residues. CDR3 DNA, as far as it was read: TGTGCCAGTAGTATAGGAAAAGGGGCCCTGGAGACC. Translating gives CASSIGKGALET. The full CDR3 is CASSIGKGALETQYF.

This clone was detected ten times or more. The missing CDR3 end, 3 residues past where the read stops, is filled in from the germline J gene. V is TRBV7-9 and J is TRBJ2-7, with 7 bases identical to TRBD2. CDR1 and CDR2 from the germline V gene are SEHNR and FQNEAQ (reference sequence). The CDR3 contains 14 residues. The junction had 4 bases not matched to a gene; V was cut back by 2 bases and J by 3 bases. The DNA read from the CDR3 is TGTGCCAGCAGCTTATTGCGGGGGAACTACGAG. Translating gives CASSLLRGNYE. The whole CDR3 sequence reads CASSLLRGNYEQYF.

This clone was detected many times. The read halts 3 residues ahead of the CDR3 end, with the missing end drawn from the germline J gene. The genes are TRBV6-2 or TRBV6-3 and TRBJ2-3, with 8 bases fitting TRBD2. CDR3 size: 16 residues. The V gene's germline CDR1 is MNHEY and CDR2 SVGEGT. V dropped 6 bases and J dropped 0; count of bases not matched to a gene: 8. The covered CDR3 bases are TGTGCCAGCAGCTATAGACTAGCGCGGAGCACAGATACG. This encodes CASSYRLARSTDT. The entire CDR3 reads CASSYRLARSTDTQYF.